This TCR beta chain emerged from a study of OX40 agonist ivuxolimab in advanced cancers. General study findings and limits: CD4+ T cells averaged fewer expanded clones than CD8+ T cells.

The CDR3 has 19 residues. With 3 bases clipped from V and 4 bases from J, the junction kept 16 bases outside the gene matches. Germline CDR1 reads MGHRA; CDR2 reads YSYEKL. Blood sampling was done at baseline, cycle 4 day 1, and cycle 7 day 1. As for this clone: Its antigen is unidentified.

Method: immunoSEQ multiplex PCR; TCRdb's copy keeps in-frame clones and lacks some. Altogether approximately 100,000 clones are present, roughly 88% being singletons, with the ten largest covering roughly 1.6%. The sample was CD4+ or CD8+ T cells sorted from blood, taken in a trial of the OX40 agonist ivuxolimab. The rearrangement joins TRBV4-1 to TRBJ1-2; 11 nucleotides align to TRBD1. The receptor comes from an adult with an advanced solid tumor such as melanoma, head and neck, liver or kidney cancer. The CDR3 nucleotides read TGCGCCAGCAGCCAGTACCGTGGCGGGACAGGGGGTTCGAGCTATGGCTACACCTTC. Protein: CASSQYRGGTGGSSYGYTF.